This TCR beta chain was captured by sequencing in a study of blood T cell repertoires in COVID-19. Study background: In each case, the material was cDNA or gDNA derived from T cells, B-cell-depleted T cells, or PBMCs.

The table came from immunoSEQ multiplex PCR; TCRdb's copy has only in-frame clones and leaves some out. This sample has 65,000 to 95,000 clones, with roughly 80% found just once. Germline V lookup: CDR1 DFQATT, CDR2 SNEGSKA (reference sequence). The CDR3 runs 10 residues. Trimming pared 7 bases from V and 10 bases from J, leaving 13 bases between. The V gene is TRBV20-1, the J gene TRBJ1-1; D is possibly TRBD1 (6 bases). This receptor was taken from a woman in her forties with active or convalescent COVID-19. Sequenced sample: peripheral blood. The CDR3 nucleotides read TGCAGTGTCGCCAGAGGGGGAGCTTTCTTT. Its translation: CSVARGGAFF.